The text below deals with one T cell receptor (beta chain). This CDR3 contains 15 residues. The V end was cut by 1 base, the J end by 3 bases, with 12 bases between. Per germline, CDR1 SEHNR and CDR2 FQNEAQ (reference sequence). TCRdb analysed the RT-PCR reads with MiXCR anew, one entry per CDR3 protein. The repertoire holds hundreds of thousands of distinct CDR3 sequences, with 13% to 15% as singletons. The sequence derives from a female donor in good health, serving as a healthy control. Sequenced sample: memory CD4+ T cells from blood. The genes are TRBV7-9 and TRBJ1-2; D uncertain. This CDR3 reads CASSLGFREDYGYTF. CDR3 bases: TGTGCCAGCAGCTTAGGCTTTAGGGAAGACTATGGCTACACCTTC. Based on the CDR3 plus reference TRBV7-9 and TRBJ1-2, the full variable domain is DTGVSQNPRHKITKRGQNVTFRCDPISEHNRLYWYRQTLGQGPEFLTYFQNEAQLEKSRLLSDRFSAERPKGSFSTLEIQRTEQGDSAMYLCASSLGFREDYGYTFGSGTRLTVV.